This TCR beta chain was sequenced for a study of T cell clusters in autoimmune cytopenias. General observations from the study: TRB repertoire shifts in secondary cytopenia and chronic lymphocytic leukemia mostly reflected lymphoma, not autoimmunity. Active autoimmune hepatitis patients had roughly 2.7-fold fewer exclusive TRB clusters than healthy donors.

TRB amplification used around 260 ng of peripheral blood genomic DNA. Comments on this clonotype: As yet, its antigen is unknown.

Multiplex touch-down PCR amplified TRB using TRB-A and TRB-B pools in one tube. Following a re-call of the multiplex PCR reads, TCRdb has one entry per CDR3 protein and lacks DNA. This sample's clone table lists roughly 5,100 distinct CDR3 sequences. Germline values: CDR1 SGHNT, CDR2 YYREEE (reference sequence). The CDR3 extends over 15 amino acids. The same data also went into a second study, on T cell repertoires in aging, cancer and after chemotherapy.

The TCR sequence derives from a human donor in good health. The rearrangement links TRBV5-4 to TRBJ1-1. The sequenced sample consisted of peripheral blood. This CDR3 is CASSFVGPMNTEAFF.